The 32 T cell receptor beta chains listed next were all sequenced from one sample in a study of blood T cell repertoires in COVID-19. Profiling relied on immunoSEQ multiplex PCR, and the TCRdb table lists in-frame clones only, not all of them. In the table there are over 45,000 clones, about 77% of which are singletons. The sample consisted of peripheral blood. These receptor sequences come from a human donor with active or convalescent COVID-19. The donor label of this sample is uncertain.

The chain carries TRBV5-1 and TRBJ2-7; 11 bases fit TRBD1. Germline assignment: CDR1 SGHRS and CDR2 YFSETQ. This CDR3 contains 15 residues. V lost 2 bases, J lost 7 bases, and 8 bases stayed unmatched. As DNA, the CDR3 is TGCGCCAGCAGCTTCTCGACGGACAGGGGGCAAGAGCAGTACTTC. Amino acids: CASSFSTDRGQEQYF. Drawing the rest from reference TRBV5-1 and TRBJ2-7, the complete variable domain is KAGVTQTPRYLIKTRGQQVTLSCSPISGHRSVSWYQQTPGQGLQFLFEYFSETQRNKGNFPGRFSGRQFSNSRSEMNVSTLELGDSALYLCASSFSTDRGQEQYFGPGTRLTVT.

The chain couples TRBV10-3 to TRBJ2-7, with 8 bases aligning to TRBD2. Trimming at V came to 0 bases and at J to 6 bases, leaving 7 bases not matched to a gene. Germline assignment: CDR1 ENHRY and CDR2 SYGVKD. This CDR3 contains 15 residues. Here the CDR3 DNA reads TGTGCCATCAGTGAGTCAACGGGAGGGCCTCTCGAGCAGTACTTC. The encoded protein is CAISESTGGPLEQYF.

This clone occurred once. The chain couples TRBV6-2 or TRBV6-3 to TRBJ1-2, with TRBD1 as a possible D gene (6 bases). The ends were cut back, 2 bases at V and 8 bases at J, with 15 bases in the middle. Germline-derived CDR1 and CDR2 are MNHEY and SVGEGT. There are 14 residues in the CDR3. The CDR3 DNA sequence: TGTGCCAGCAGTTACCGCGACAGGATTCGCGGCTACACCTTC. Amino acids: CASSYRDRIRGYTF.

This sequence joins TRBV7-3 and TRBJ2-1; TRBD1 matches 10 bases. Germline lookup yields CDR1 SGHTA and CDR2 FQGTGA. Losses at the gene ends were 4 bases for V and 2 bases for J; bases not matched to a gene: 2. The CDR3 covers 15 residues. This chain's CDR3 is CASSYGQGAYNEQFF. DNA for the CDR3: TGTGCCAGCAGCTATGGACAGGGGGCCTACAATGAGCAGTTCTTC.

The rearrangement links TRBV28 to TRBJ1-4; 10 bases align to TRBD1. The CDR3 consists of 15 residues. Looked up from germline, CDR1 is MDHEN and CDR2 is SYDVKM. Trimming cost V 6 bases and J 7 bases; bases outside gene matches: 8. The CDR3 nucleotides read TGTGCCAGCAGCCCAGACAGGGGGCGCTTTGAAAAACTGTTTTTT. It translates to CASSPDRGRFEKLFF.

The chain combines TRBV28 with TRBJ2-1, with D possibly matching TRBD2 (5 bases). V was shortened by 2 bases and J by 5 bases, with 10 bases between the two germline ends. The germline gives CDR1 MDHEN, CDR2 SYDVKM. The CDR3 spans 14 residues. The CDR3 here is CASSLGRRHNEQFF. The CDR3 region has the DNA TGTGCCAGCAGTTTAGGTAGGAGGCACAATGAGCAGTTCTTC. The full variable domain, its missing parts supplied by reference TRBV28 and TRBJ2-1, is DVKVTQSSRYLVKRTGEKVFLECVQDMDHENMFWYRQDPGLGLRLIYFSYDVKMKEKGDIPEGYSVSREKKERFSLILESASTNQTSMYLCASSLGRRHNEQFFGPGTRLTVL.

The chain recombines TRBV6-2 or TRBV6-3 with TRBJ2-3; 14 bases align to TRBD2. Germline V gene sequence: CDR1 MNHEY, CDR2 SVGEGT. The CDR3 sequence is 19 residues long. Germline trimming cut 4 bases from V and 3 bases from J; bases unmatched to any gene: 12. This CDR3 is CASSFMTSGRADGTDTQYF. For the CDR3, the DNA is TGTGCCAGCAGTTTTATGACTAGCGGGAGGGCCGATGGGACAGATACGCAGTATTTT.

The CDR3 here is CASSSGGLAGHAGGDTQYF. CDR3 nucleotide sequence: TGTGCCAGCAGTTCAGGAGGACTAGCGGGGCATGCGGGCGGAGATACGCAGTATTTT. The chain links TRBV6-2 or TRBV6-3 to TRBJ2-3; 12 bases align to TRBD2. The CDR3 runs to 19 residues. J was trimmed by 5 bases and V by 4 bases; bases with no gene match: 16. Germline CDR1 MNHEY, CDR2 SVGEGT.

This sequence joins TRBV4-1 and TRBJ2-6; D is possibly TRBD1 (5 bases). With 0 bases removed from V and 2 bases from J, the gap between germline ends came to 8 bases. The germline V gene has CDR1 MGHRA and CDR2 YSYEKL. The CDR3 totals 16 residues. The CDR3 DNA sequence: TGCGCCAGCAGCCAAGATGCGACAGCTGGGGCCAACGTCCTGACTTTC. Encoded protein: CASSQDATAGANVLTF.

The chain combines TRBV7-3 with TRBJ1-1; D gene unclear. Germline V lookup: CDR1 SGHTA, CDR2 FQGTGA. Trimming took off 4 bases at V and 1 base at J, with 7 bases between the two ends. The CDR3 has 13 residues. The CDR3, as DNA: TGTGCCAGCAGCTCTCAGGAGAACACTGAAGCTTTCTTT. Translation gives CASSSQENTEAFF.

The rearrangement joins TRBV19 to TRBJ2-7; D is perhaps TRBD2 (6 bases). The germline CDR1 and CDR2 sequences are LNHDA and SQIVND (reference sequence). The CDR3 is made up of 15 amino acids. V lost 6 bases to trimming and J lost 3 bases, with 18 bases between them. The CDR3: CASSFVWGEGYEQYF. The CDR3 nucleotides are TGTGCCAGTAGCTTCGTGTGGGGGGAAGGCTACGAGCAGTACTTC.

This chain joins TRBV28 and TRBJ1-2; D is perhaps TRBD1 (6 bases). Germline V gives CDR1 MDHEN, CDR2 SYDVKM. The CDR3 consists of 12 residues. Trimming shortened V by 5 bases and J by 4 bases, and 8 bases separated the two germline ends. The CDR3 sequence: CASSQQGYGYTF. In DNA, the CDR3 is TGTGCCAGCAGTCAACAGGGCTATGGCTACACCTTC.

This clone was detected once. The chain combines TRBV21-1 with TRBJ2-7; the table's TRBD1 call for D was not verified on the DNA. TRBV21-1 is noted as a pseudogene. This CDR3 region has 16 residues. CDR3 DNA sequence: TGTGCCAGCAGCAAAGGAACCGGGACAGGGAACTACGAGCAGTACTTC. Amino acids: CASSKGTGTGNYEQYF.

This clone was recorded a few times. The chain carries TRBV19 and TRBJ1-2; no reliable D call. V lost 2 bases to trimming and J lost 8 bases, with 15 bases between them. The V gene's germline CDR1 is LNHDA and CDR2 SQIVND (reference sequence). CDR3 size: 14 residues. For the CDR3, the DNA is TGTGCCAGTAGTATACCCCAGGCCCGTGACGGCTACACCTTC. Encoded protein: CASSIPQARDGYTF.

The gene calls are TRBV11-2 and TRBJ1-2; 10 bases match TRBD1. Germline values: CDR1 SGHAT, CDR2 FQNNGV. Unmatched junction bases numbered 7, after V lost 1 base and J lost 8 bases. The CDR3 spans 15 residues. The DNA of the CDR3 is TGTGCCAGCAGCTTAGCGGGACAGGGGCTTGGGGGCTACACCTTC. Translated: CASSLAGQGLGGYTF.

This clone was seen a handful of times. The CDR3 here is CASSPGFSINIQYF. DNA of the CDR3: TGTGCCAGCAGCCCCGGGTTCTCCATAAACATTCAGTACTTC. The chain employs TRBV11-2 and TRBJ2-4; D is ambiguous. The V end was cut by 5 bases, the J end by 6 bases, with 14 bases between. The CDR3 contains 14 residues. Per germline, CDR1 SGHAT and CDR2 FQNNGV. Full variable domain (outside the CDR3, taken from reference TRBV11-2 and TRBJ2-4): EAGVAQSPRYKIIEKRQSVAFWCNPISGHATLYWYQQILGQGPKLLIQFQNNGVVDDSQLPKDRFSAERLKGVDSTLKIQPAKLEDSAVYLCASSPGFSINIQYFGAGTRLSVL.

V usage is TRBV5-1 and J usage is TRBJ2-7; TRBD1 matches 8 bases. With 3 bases clipped from V and 5 bases from J, the junction kept 13 bases outside the gene matches. Germline lookup yields CDR1 SGHRS and CDR2 YFSETQ. The CDR3 contains 16 residues. The CDR3 nucleotides are TGCGCCAGCAGCTCGCGCACGACAGGGGTGGTCGACGAGCAGTACTTC. Amino acids: CASSSRTTGVVDEQYF.

This clone appeared a few times. The chain recombines TRBV3-1 (or the pseudogene TRBV3-2) with TRBJ1-1, with 9 positions matching TRBD1. CDR1 is LGHDT, CDR2 YNNKEL, per germline (reference sequence). Trimming at V came to 2 bases and at J to 11 bases, leaving 6 bases not matched to a gene. This CDR3 contains 13 residues. CDR3 nucleotides: TGTGCCAGCAGCCAAAGGACAGGGGACGGGGCTTTCTTT. Translating it yields CASSQRTGDGAFF.

This clone was counted a few times. The gene calls are TRBV3-1 (or the pseudogene TRBV3-2) and TRBJ2-7; perhaps TRBD2 as D (6 bases). This CDR3 is built from 15 residues. Germline V gene lookup returns CDR1 LGHDT and CDR2 YNNKEL (reference sequence). V lost 4 bases, J lost 0 bases, and 13 bases lay in between. CDR3 sequence: CASSLNRDSSYEQYF. CDR3 DNA sequence: TGTGCCAGCAGCCTAAACCGGGACTCCTCCTACGAGCAGTACTTC.

This chain connects TRBV24-1 to TRBJ2-1, with 7 bases matching TRBD2. After removal of 0 bases from V and 10 bases from J, the junction contained 2 bases not matched to a gene. Germline assignment: CDR1 KGHDR and CDR2 SFDVKD. The CDR3 is 13 amino acids. Written as DNA, the CDR3 is TGTGCCACCAGTGATTTGCAGGGAGGGGAGCAGTTCTTC. Amino acid sequence: CATSDLQGGEQFF.

V gene TRBV3-1 (or the pseudogene TRBV3-2) combines with J gene TRBJ2-7; weak D call: TRBD1 (6 bases). The CDR3 runs 15 residues. Germline CDR1 reads LGHDT; CDR2 reads YNNKEL (reference sequence). V lost 4 bases, J lost 6 bases, and 19 bases lay in between. The CDR3 DNA sequence: TGTGCCAGCAGCCTACCGGCAACCCAGGGGAGCGAGCAGTACTTC. It specifies CASSLPATQGSEQYF.

This sequence joins TRBV6-1 and TRBJ2-4, with a possible D match to TRBD1 (5 bases). Looked up from germline, CDR1 is MNHNS and CDR2 is SASEGT. The CDR3 runs to 17 residues. V was pared by 0 bases and J by 0 bases, with 12 bases between. The CDR3 region has the DNA TGTGCCAGCAGTGAAGCGGGGCTACTTTTAGCCAAAAACATTCAGTACTTC. Its translation is CASSEAGLLLAKNIQYF.

CDR3 nucleotide sequence: TGTGCCAGCTCAACCGACCGCGGCGAGCAGTACTTC. Its protein is CASSTDRGEQYF. This chain joins TRBV18 and TRBJ2-7; D is ambiguous. The CDR3 has 12 amino acids. Germline-derived CDR1 and CDR2 are KGHSH and LQKENI. The V and J ends lost 5 bases and 6 bases respectively, with 11 bases between them. The variable domain in full, with the rest retrieved from reference TRBV18 and TRBJ2-7, is NAGVMQNPRHLVRRRGQEARLRCSPMKGHSHVYWYRQLPEEGLKFMVYLQKENIIDESGMPKERFSAEFPKEGPSILRIQQVVRGDSAAYFCASSTDRGEQYFGPGTRLTVT.

The chain is built from TRBV7-9 and TRBJ1-2; no firm D call. Trimming removed 1 base at V and 7 bases at J, with 4 bases between. The CDR3 extends over 11 amino acids. Per germline, CDR1 SEHNR and CDR2 FQNEAQ (reference sequence). Written as DNA, the CDR3 is TGTGCCAGCAGCTTAGGGAGTGGCTACACCTTC. This gives the protein CASSLGSGYTF.

The V and J genes are TRBV30 and TRBJ2-5; TRBD2 agrees at 7 bases. CDR1 is GTSNPN and CDR2 is SVGIG in the germline V gene (reference sequence). The CDR3 loop spans 14 amino acids. The trim removed 5 bases at V and 1 base at J, leaving 7 bases unmatched. The CDR3 DNA follows: TGTGCCTGGCGGACCGGGGGGACCCAAGAGACCCAGTACTTC. This sequence encodes CAWRTGGTQETQYF.

The gene calls are TRBV30 and TRBJ1-5; TRBD1 might be the D (6 bases). This CDR3 spans 14 amino acids. V lost 5 bases to trimming and J lost 7 bases, with 18 bases between them. Germline V gene sequence: CDR1 GTSNPN, CDR2 SVGIG (reference sequence). The CDR3, as DNA: TGTGCCTGGTCCCCCCGGGGGGGCCGGCAGCCCCAGCATTTT. This sequence encodes CAWSPRGGRQPQHF. The complete variable domain, with remaining parts taken from reference TRBV30 and TRBJ1-5, reads SQTIHQWPATLVQPVGSPLSLECTVEGTSNPNLYWYRQAAGRGLQLLFYSVGIGQISSEVPQNLSASRPQDRQFILSSKKLLLSDSGFYLCAWSPRGGRQPQHFGDGTRLSIL.

The rearrangement joins TRBV5-1 to TRBJ1-4; the D gene is possibly TRBD1 (6 bases). CDR1 is SGHRS, CDR2 YFSETQ, per germline. Trimming removed 4 bases from V and 3 bases from J, with 16 bases in between. The CDR3 is 16 residues long. The chain's CDR3 is CASSPPQGIANEKLFF. CDR3 nucleotides: TGCGCCAGCAGCCCACCCCAGGGGATTGCTAATGAAAAACTGTTTTTT.

The rearrangement joins TRBV3-1 (or the pseudogene TRBV3-2) to TRBJ2-2; D ambiguous. This CDR3 is 13 amino acids long. Germline V CDR1 and CDR2: LGHDT, YNNKEL (reference sequence). V was clipped by 2 bases and J by 8 bases, with 9 bases between them. The DNA of the CDR3 is TGTGCCAGCAGCCAATCCATCAGGGGGGAGCTGTTTTTT. It encodes CASSQSIRGELFF.

V usage is TRBV24-1 and J usage is TRBJ2-3; TRBD2 matches at 15 bases. The CDR3 sequence is 18 residues long. The V segment lost 0 bases and the J segment 2 bases; nucleotides outside the gene matches: 2. CDR1 is KGHDR, CDR2 SFDVKD, per germline. The DNA for the CDR3 is TGTGCCACCAGTGATTTGGGGACTAGCGGGAGGAACACAGATACGCAGTATTTT. Translated: CATSDLGTSGRNTDTQYF.

The chain is built from TRBV7-9 and TRBJ1-5, with a tentative D call TRBD1 (5 bases). The CDR3 length is 14 residues. The ends were cut back, 1 base at V and 7 bases at J, with 11 bases in the middle. CDR1 and CDR2 from the germline V gene are SEHNR and FQNEAQ (reference sequence). The CDR3 DNA reads as TGTGCCAGCAGCTTAGGGAGGGCAGGGCAGCCCCAGCATTTT. As protein: CASSLGRAGQPQHF.

CDR3 protein: CASSYDREETQYF. CDR3 bases: TGTGCCAGCAGCTACGACAGGGAAGAGACCCAGTACTTC. The V gene is TRBV7-2, the J gene TRBJ2-5; 7 bases line up with TRBD1. Germline V gene data show CDR1 as SGHTA and CDR2 as FQGNSA. V was pared by 4 bases and J by 3 bases, with 2 bases of the junction left unmatched. The CDR3 is made up of 13 amino acids. Full variable domain (outside the CDR3, taken from reference TRBV7-2 and TRBJ2-5): GAGVSQSPSNKVTEKGKDVELRCDPISGHTALYWYRQSLGQGLEFLIYFQGNSAPDKSGLPSDRFSAERTGGSVSTLTIQRTQQEDSAVYLCASSYDREETQYFGPGTRLLVL.

The V gene is TRBV18, the J gene TRBJ2-7; the D gene is possibly TRBD1 (6 bases). The CDR3 runs to 16 residues. V was cut by 1 base and J by 6 bases, with 19 bases left in between. Germline-derived CDR1 and CDR2 are KGHSH and LQKENI. In DNA form, the CDR3 reads TGTGCCAGCTCACCACGGACAGCCTTGGGGTGGGTCGAGCAGTACTTC. Its translation is CASSPRTALGWVEQYF.